This is a list of T cell receptor beta chains from one sample in a study of shared clonotypes between healthy human individuals. Assay: immunoSEQ multiplex PCR; the TCRdb copy retains only in-frame clones and omits some. The sample includes approximately 2,300,000 clones, around 93% of them seen just once. Input material: naive CD4+ T cells from PBMCs. Receptors originate from a man younger than 35 in good health. Some clones in this sample may be carry-over from other donors' samples. CDR3s include the opening cysteine and the closing phenylalanine or tryptophan. Each record gives: V gene, J gene, clone size, D gene, CDR3 DNA, CDR3 protein. D genes are given only for firm matches. Rows may omit the clone size; those that give it use once, few, many or a size class.

TRBV4-1	TRBJ1-2	once	NA	TGCGCCAGCAGCCAAGATATCCCAGGGAACTATGGCTACACCTTC	CASSQDIPGNYGYTF
TRBV5-1	TRBJ2-3	NA	TRBD1	TGCGCCAGCAGCTACCAGGGGGCTCCAGATACGCAGTATTTT	CASSYQGAPDTQYF
TRBV11-2	TRBJ2-1	NA	TRBD2	TGTGCCAGCAGCTTTGGGTCGAGCGGGGGCTACAATGAGCAGTTCTTC	CASSFGSSGGYNEQFF
TRBV21-1	TRBJ1-5	NA	NA	TGTGCCAGCACCGGCCCTGTCGACAGCTATCAGCCCCAGCATTTT	CASTGPVDSYQPQHF
TRBV5-1	TRBJ2-5	NA	NA	TGCGCCAGCAGGGATAACACGGGCGAGACCCAGTACTTC	CASRDNTGETQYF
TRBV7-2	TRBJ1-5	NA	TRBD1	TGTGCCAGCAGCGCACGGACAGGGTGGGGTCAGCCCCAGCATTTT	CASSARTGWGQPQHF
TRBV10-3	TRBJ2-5	once	TRBD1	TGTGCCATCAGTGAATCCGGGACAGGGCGCGTCGAGACCCAGTACTTC	CAISESGTGRVETQYF
TRBV7-3	TRBJ2-2	NA	NA	TGTGCCAGCAGCTACCTAGCGAGCCAGAACACCGGGGAGCTGTTTTTT	CASSYLASQNTGELFF
TRBV2	TRBJ1-5	NA	TRBD1	TGTGCCAGCAGTGACAACAGGGGAAATCAGCCCCAGCATTTT	CASSDNRGNQPQHF
TRBV6-1	TRBJ1-2	NA	NA	TGTGCCAGCACCACGATCGGTTGGGGCTACACCTTC	CASTTIGWGYTF
TRBV7-3	TRBJ2-1	NA	TRBD2	TGTGCCAGCAGCGAAGCGGGAGGGCCAACAAATGAGCAGTTCTTC	CASSEAGGPTNEQFF
TRBV9	TRBJ2-5	NA	NA	TGTGCCAGCAGCGTAGATAGCTTTAGCCGGGTAGGGGCCCAGTACTTC	CASSVDSFSRVGAQYF
TRBV6-1	TRBJ2-2	NA	NA	TGTGCCAGCAGTGAAGTCAGGGTCACCGGGGAGCTGTTTTTT	CASSEVRVTGELFF
TRBV5-6	TRBJ1-6	NA	NA	TGTGCCAGCAGCTCTCCATACGACACCCAAAATTCACCCCTCCACTTT	CASSSPYDTQNSPLHF
TRBV11-3	TRBJ2-5	NA	TRBD2	TGTGCCAGCAGCCGAGGACTAGCGGGAGGTGAGACCCAGTACTTC	CASSRGLAGGETQYF
TRBV2	TRBJ2-6	NA	NA	TGTGCCAGCAGCCCGAGGGCAGTAAGCTCTGGGGCCAACGTCCTGACTTTC	CASSPRAVSSGANVLTF
TRBV4-2	TRBJ2-7	once	NA	TGTGCCAGCAGCCAAGGACGGTTGAAGTCCTACGAGCAGTACTTC	CASSQGRLKSYEQYF
TRBV19	TRBJ2-1	NA	TRBD2	TGTGCCAGTATGAAAGCGGGAGTTGACTACAATGAGCAGTTCTTC	CASMKAGVDYNEQFF
TRBV2	TRBJ2-5	NA	TRBD2	TGTGCCAGCAGTCGGGGACTAGCGGGAGGTGCTCAAGAGACCCAGTACTTC	CASSRGLAGGAQETQYF
TRBV6-5	TRBJ1-5	NA	NA	TGTGCCAGCAGCAAGACAGGACTTAGCAATCAGCCCCAGCATTTT	CASSKTGLSNQPQHF
TRBV27	TRBJ2-3	NA	TRBD2	TGTGCCAGCAGTTTTCAAGCGGGATATTATGGCACAGATACGCAGTATTTT	CASSFQAGYYGTDTQYF
TRBV7-9	TRBJ2-5	NA	NA	TGTGCCAGCAGCAGGCTCGGGGGACAGGAGACCCAGTACTTC	CASSRLGGQETQYF
TRBV4-1	TRBJ2-3	once	NA	TGCGCCAGCAGCCAAGACAGGGGCAGCCGCCCAGATACGCAGTATTTT	CASSQDRGSRPDTQYF
TRBV30	TRBJ2-5	NA	NA	TGTGCCTGGAGTGTGGGCGGCGACACGGGGACCCAGTACTTC	CAWSVGGDTGTQYF
TRBV5-1	TRBJ1-4	NA	NA	TGCGCCAGCAGCTTGGATAGGGTTGGGGAAAAACTGTTTTTT	CASSLDRVGEKLFF
TRBV28	TRBJ2-1	once	NA	TGTGCCACCCGGCTCAATGAGCAGTTCTTC	CATRLNEQFF
TRBV4-2	TRBJ2-7	NA	TRBD1	TGTGCCAGCAGCCATGCTCGGGACAGGGTTTTCTACGAGCAGTACTTC	CASSHARDRVFYEQYF
TRBV19	TRBJ2-3	NA	NA	TGTGCCAGTAGTGGAGAGCTAGGGACTTTGGGCACAGATACGCAGTATTTT	CASSGELGTLGTDTQYF
TRBV28	TRBJ1-5	NA	TRBD1	TGTGCCAGCAGTCATGGGACAGGGCATCAGCCCCAGCATTTT	CASSHGTGHQPQHF
TRBV28	TRBJ2-7	NA	NA	TGTGCCAGCTGCACCAGGGTATTTGGCGAGCAGTACTTC	CASCTRVFGEQYF
TRBV7-9	TRBJ2-6	NA	NA	TGTGCCAGCAGCCGACCCGGAGATAGGAGCTCTGGGGCCAACGTCCTGACTTTC	CASSRPGDRSSGANVLTF
TRBV11-2	TRBJ2-1	NA	TRBD2	TGTGCCAGCAGCCCCCTTGAAGGGAGGGGCAATGAGCAGTTCTTC	CASSPLEGRGNEQFF
TRBV27	TRBJ1-4	NA	NA	TGTGCCAGCAGTTTGAACGGGGATGATAGTGAAAAACTGTTTTTT	CASSLNGDDSEKLFF
TRBV25-1	TRBJ1-2	NA	NA	TGTGCCAGCAGTGAATCCACCCCGGGGGGGGGCTATGGCTACACCTTC	CASSESTPGGGYGYTF
TRBV18	TRBJ2-1	NA	TRBD2	TGTGCCAGCTCACCGGGACTAGCGGGAGGAAATGAGCAGTTCTTC	CASSPGLAGGNEQFF
TRBV6-5	TRBJ1-1	NA	TRBD1	TGTGCCAGCAGTTTGCGGACAGGGCTTGAAGCTTTCTTT	CASSLRTGLEAFF
TRBV5-4	TRBJ1-4	NA	NA	TGTGCCAGCAGCTGGGGAGGGACAACTTGGGCAAATGAAAAACTGTTTTTT	CASSWGGTTWANEKLFF
TRBV6-5	TRBJ2-7	NA	TRBD2	TGTGCCAGCAGTTCACCGGGGACTAGCGGGAGTTACGAGCAGTACTTC	CASSSPGTSGSYEQYF
TRBV6-5	TRBJ2-5	NA	NA	TGTGCCAGCAGTTACAGGACCCAAGAGACCCAGTACTTC	CASSYRTQETQYF